These 20 T cell receptor beta chains were sequenced from one sample in a study of cytomegalovirus exposure and HLA in healthy donors. The PCR employed 60 Vbeta primers together with 13 Jbeta primers. Generated by immunoSEQ multiplex PCR, the TCRdb table keeps only in-frame clones and is missing some. The table shows some 140,000 clones, with roughly 79% occurring only once. The sequencing sample was made of PBMCs. The receptors originated from a male donor in good health and CMV-seronegative.

This clone is a singleton in its sample. The V call is TRBV5-1, the J call TRBJ2-3; 11 nucleotides align to TRBD1. V lost 2 bases, J lost 4 bases, and 3 bases stayed unmatched. The CDR3 totals 15 residues. Germline-derived CDR1 and CDR2 are SGHRS and YFSETQ. The CDR3 sequence: CASSFWTGGSDTQYF. The CDR3 nucleotides are TGCGCCAGCAGCTTCTGGACAGGGGGCTCAGATACGCAGTATTTT.

The chain employs TRBV2 and TRBJ1-4; 8 nucleotides agree with TRBD1. The CDR3 contains 14 residues. Unmatched junction bases numbered 8, after V lost 7 bases and J lost 7 bases. Germline CDR1 and CDR2: SNHLY and FYNNEI. As DNA, the CDR3 is TGTGCCAGCAATCGACAGGGGATAGGTGAAAAACTGTTTTTT. Translation gives CASNRQGIGEKLFF.

The rearrangement joins TRBV6-6 to TRBJ2-1; maybe TRBD2 (5 bases). Germline V CDR1 and CDR2: MNHNY, SVGAGI (reference sequence). Trimming took 5 bases from V and 2 from J, leaving 10 bases between them. The CDR3 is made up of 14 amino acids. The CDR3: CASSPTGTYNEQFF. The DNA for the CDR3 is TGTGCCAGCAGTCCTACGGGGACCTACAATGAGCAGTTCTTC.

This chain uses TRBV9 with TRBJ1-3; perhaps TRBD1 as D (6 bases). This CDR3 has 17 residues. V was cut by 3 bases and J by 4 bases, with 20 bases left in between. Per the germline V gene, CDR1 is SGDLS and CDR2 is YYNGEE. The CDR3 DNA reads TGTGCCAGCAGCGCCTCGGCCGGGAGGGGGAGCGGAAACACCATATATTTT. Translating gives CASSASAGRGSGNTIYF.

This clone came up once. The chain uses TRBV9 and TRBJ2-5; 9 bases match TRBD2. V was pared by 2 bases and J by 2 bases, with 4 bases of the junction left unmatched. Germline V gene sequence: CDR1 SGDLS, CDR2 YYNGEE. CDR3 length: 15 residues. CDR3 sequence: CASSVQTSGQETQYF. DNA of the CDR3: TGTGCCAGCAGCGTCCAGACTAGCGGACAAGAGACCCAGTACTTC.

The V call is TRBV18, the J call TRBJ1-2; perhaps TRBD1 as D (6 bases). There are 14 residues in the CDR3. CDR1 and CDR2 (germline): KGHSH, LQKENI. The ends were cut back, 2 bases at V and 3 bases at J, with 10 bases in the middle. The CDR3 DNA sequence: TGTGCCAGCTCACCAGGGGGCGGAGACTATGGCTACACCTTC. The encoded protein is CASSPGGGDYGYTF.

The chain combines TRBV29-1 with TRBJ2-1; 7 bases agree with TRBD1. Per germline, CDR1 SQVTM and CDR2 ANQGSEA. With V trimmed by 5 bases and J by 8 bases, 6 bases remained unmatched. This CDR3 has 12 amino acids. CDR3 DNA: TGCAGCGTTTCCGGGACAGAGTATGAGCAGTTCTTC. As protein: CSVSGTEYEQFF.

V and J are TRBV5-1 and TRBJ2-5; 15 nucleotides match TRBD2. Germline V CDR1 and CDR2: SGHRS, YFSETQ. The CDR3 loop spans 17 amino acids. J gave up 0 bases and V 4 bases, and 4 bases lay outside the gene matches. The CDR3 coding sequence is TGCGCCAGCAGCACCGGACTAGCGGGGGGGAACCAAGAGACCCAGTACTTC. Protein sequence: CASSTGLAGGNQETQYF.

The V call is TRBV6-5, the J call TRBJ1-3; 10 nucleotides match TRBD1. The CDR3 consists of 16 residues. In germline, CDR1 is MNHEY, CDR2 SVGAGI. V lost 0 bases to trimming and J lost 8 bases; unmatched junction nucleotides: 7. CDR3 nucleotides: TGTGCCAGCAGTTACTCCCGGACAGGGGGACGGGACACCATATATTTT. As protein: CASSYSRTGGRDTIYF.

V gene TRBV7-8 combines with J gene TRBJ2-1; 10 nucleotides match TRBD2. CDR1 SGHVS and CDR2 FQNEAQ come from the germline V gene. Losses at the gene ends were 5 bases for V and 7 bases for J; bases not matched to a gene: 11. The CDR3 sequence is 16 residues long. CDR3 region: CASSPWATSGVNEQFF. The CDR3 coding sequence is TGTGCCAGCAGCCCCTGGGCTACTAGCGGGGTGAATGAGCAGTTCTTC.

The rearrangement joins TRBV15 to TRBJ2-2, with D perhaps TRBD2 (8 bases). Trimming took off 1 base at V and 4 bases at J, with 19 bases between the two ends. Germline loops: CDR1 LNHNV, CDR2 YYDKDF (reference sequence). This CDR3 region has 18 residues. For the CDR3, the DNA is TGTGCCACCAGCAGAGCGGGAGGGGGCGGACGAGGCACCGGGGAGCTGTTTTTT. Protein sequence: CATSRAGGGGRGTGELFF.

The rearrangement links TRBV9 to TRBJ1-6; D unresolved. This CDR3 contains 16 residues. Trimming removed 2 bases from V and 0 bases from J, with 9 bases in between. CDR1 SGDLS and CDR2 YYNGEE come from the germline V gene. CDR3 sequence: CASSVEVSSYNSPLHF. In DNA, the CDR3 is TGTGCCAGCAGCGTCGAAGTGAGCTCCTATAATTCACCCCTCCACTTT.

The CDR3 coding sequence is TGTGCCAGCAGCTTGGCAGGCCGTTACAATGAGCAGTTCTTC. This sequence encodes CASSLAGRYNEQFF. The gene calls are TRBV5-6 and TRBJ2-1, with D hard to call. Between the trimmed V and J ends, which lost 0 bases and 4 bases, there was a span of 8 bases. Germline V CDR1 and CDR2: SGHDT, YYEEEE. CDR3 length: 14 residues.

The V gene is TRBV7-8, the J gene TRBJ2-3; TRBD2 is a possible D gene (5 bases). Trimming took 2 bases from V and 2 from J, leaving 14 bases between them. This CDR3 contains 16 residues. CDR1 is SGHVS, CDR2 FQNEAQ, per germline. The CDR3: CASSLPPGYLTDTQYF. In nucleotides, the CDR3 is TGTGCCAGCAGCTTACCCCCGGGGTACCTCACAGATACGCAGTATTTT.

The V and J genes are TRBV9 and TRBJ2-7; TRBD2 matches at 7 bases. CDR1 SGDLS and CDR2 YYNGEE come from the germline V gene. CDR3 length: 14 amino acids. V shed 2 bases, J shed 0 bases, and the junction held 2 bases outside the gene matches. CDR3 loop: CASSVGGFSYEQYF. For the CDR3, the DNA is TGTGCCAGCAGCGTCGGGGGGTTCTCCTACGAGCAGTACTTC. Variable domain in full (rest from reference TRBV9 and TRBJ2-7): DSGVTQTPKHLITATGQRVTLRCSPRSGDLSVYWYQQSLDQGLQFLIQYYNGEERAKGNILERFSAQQFPDLHSELNLSSLELGDSALYFCASSVGGFSYEQYFGPGTRLTVT.

The J gene is TRBJ2-3, the V gene TRBV15, with 15 bases identical to TRBD2. Germline CDR1 LNHNV, CDR2 YYDKDF (reference sequence). The length of the CDR3 is 19 residues. V shed 2 bases, J shed 8 bases, and the junction held 14 bases outside the gene matches. The CDR3 nucleotides read TGTGCCACCAGCAGATCCTGGACTAGCGGGGGGGCCTATCCCTTTACGCAGTATTTT. The encoded protein is CATSRSWTSGGAYPFTQYF.

This clone occurred a few times. The chain uses TRBV6-5 and TRBJ1-4; 9 bases agree with TRBD1. After removal of 6 bases from V and 7 bases from J, the junction contained 3 bases not matched to a gene. CDR1 and CDR2 (germline): MNHEY, SVGAGI. The CDR3 loop spans 13 amino acids. CDR3 nucleotide sequence: TGTGCCAGCAGGTGGACAGGGGTTGAAAAACTGTTTTTT. Translation gives CASRWTGVEKLFF.

This chain uses TRBV6-5 with TRBJ1-5, with D maybe TRBD1 (6 bases). The germline gives CDR1 MNHEY, CDR2 SVGAGI. The CDR3 has 14 amino acids. With 6 bases removed from V and 7 bases from J, the gap between germline ends came to 16 bases. In nucleotides, the CDR3 is TGTGCCAGCAGGGTAAGGGGGGGAGGGCAGCCCCAGCATTTT. Translating it yields CASRVRGGGQPQHF.

The V call is TRBV7-9, the J call TRBJ2-3, with 9 bases that match TRBD2. This CDR3 has 17 residues. V lost 4 bases and J lost 5; bases outside the gene matches: 13. Per the germline V gene, CDR1 is SEHNR and CDR2 is FQNEAQ (reference sequence). The CDR3 DNA follows: TGTGCCAGCAGCTGGATTAGCGGGGGCTCAGGTGGAGATACGCAGTATTTT. It codes for CASSWISGGSGGDTQYF.

The V call is TRBV9, the J call TRBJ2-1; TRBD1 agrees at 8 bases. This CDR3 is built from 15 residues. Germline V gene lookup returns CDR1 SGDLS and CDR2 YYNGEE. V lost 4 bases and J lost 6; bases outside the gene matches: 9. The CDR3 nucleotides read TGTGCCAGCAGCCTCACAGGGGGTCCCGTCAATGAGCAGTTCTTC. Its translation is CASSLTGGPVNEQFF.